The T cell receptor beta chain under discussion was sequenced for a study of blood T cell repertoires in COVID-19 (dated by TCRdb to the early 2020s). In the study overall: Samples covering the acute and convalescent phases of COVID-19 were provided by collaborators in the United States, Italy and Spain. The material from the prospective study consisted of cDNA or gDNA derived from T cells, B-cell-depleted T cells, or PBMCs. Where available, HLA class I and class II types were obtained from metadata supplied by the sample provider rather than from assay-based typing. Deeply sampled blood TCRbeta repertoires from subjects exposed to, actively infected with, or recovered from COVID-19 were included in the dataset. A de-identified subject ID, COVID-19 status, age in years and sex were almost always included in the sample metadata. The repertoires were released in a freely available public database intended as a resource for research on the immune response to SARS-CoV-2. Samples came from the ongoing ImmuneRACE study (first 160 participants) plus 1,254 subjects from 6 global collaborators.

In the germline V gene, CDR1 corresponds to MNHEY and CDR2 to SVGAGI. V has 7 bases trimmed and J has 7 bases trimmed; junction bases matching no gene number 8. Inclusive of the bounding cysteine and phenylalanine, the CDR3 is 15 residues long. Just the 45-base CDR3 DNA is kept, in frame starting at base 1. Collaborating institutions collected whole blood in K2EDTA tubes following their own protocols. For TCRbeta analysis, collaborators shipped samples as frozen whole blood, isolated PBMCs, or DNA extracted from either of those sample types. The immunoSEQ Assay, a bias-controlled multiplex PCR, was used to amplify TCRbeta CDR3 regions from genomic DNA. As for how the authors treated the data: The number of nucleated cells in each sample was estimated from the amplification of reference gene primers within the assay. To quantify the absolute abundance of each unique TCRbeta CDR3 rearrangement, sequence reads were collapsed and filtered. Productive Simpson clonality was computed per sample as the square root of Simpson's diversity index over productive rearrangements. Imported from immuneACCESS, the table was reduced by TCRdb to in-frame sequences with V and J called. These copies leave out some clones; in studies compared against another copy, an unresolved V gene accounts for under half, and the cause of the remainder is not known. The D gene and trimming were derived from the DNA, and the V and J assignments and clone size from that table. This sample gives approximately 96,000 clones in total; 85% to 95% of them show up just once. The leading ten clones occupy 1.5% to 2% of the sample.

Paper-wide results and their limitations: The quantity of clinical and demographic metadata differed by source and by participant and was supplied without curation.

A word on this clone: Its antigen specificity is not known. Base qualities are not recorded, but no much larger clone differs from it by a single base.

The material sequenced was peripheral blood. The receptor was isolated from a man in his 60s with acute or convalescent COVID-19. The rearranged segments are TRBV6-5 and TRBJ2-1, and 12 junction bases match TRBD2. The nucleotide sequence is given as TGTGCCAGCACGACTAGCGGGAGCAACTTTAATGAGCAGTTCTTC. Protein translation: CASTTSGSNFNEQFF.